The sequence of this T cell receptor (beta chain) was determined in a study of T-cell reconstitution after alpha-beta-depleted transplantation in children. Points from the study as a whole: From newly produced T cells came most of the T-cell counts and diversity one year after transplant. Reports say that about two months after transplant, the alpha-beta T cells came out of several hundred graft clones that had expanded.

Unique molecular identifiers featured in how the TCRbeta library was prepared. MiXCR was run by TCRdb on the PCR reads, yielding one entry per CDR3 protein. The data contain under 60,000 distinct CDR3 sequences, approximately 6% of them singletons. This clonotype was seen repeatedly, ten times or more. Its antigen is undetermined. Germline V gives CDR1 SGHDN, CDR2 FVKESK. This CDR3 is built from 14 residues. V gave up 4 bases and J gave up 5 bases, with 14 bases separating them. The TCR originated in a female patient under 10 years old who had a stem cell transplant for aplastic anemia, so the T cells may come from the graft donor. Sequenced here: PBMCs, mostly from graft donor cells, sampled 60 days after TCRalphabeta/CD19-depleted stem cell transplant. V gene TRBV14 combines with J gene TRBJ1-1; D unclear. CDR3 in amino acids: CASSPPPEWTEAFF. CDR3 bases: TGTGCCAGCAGCCCCCCGCCCGAATGGACTGAAGCTTTCTTT.